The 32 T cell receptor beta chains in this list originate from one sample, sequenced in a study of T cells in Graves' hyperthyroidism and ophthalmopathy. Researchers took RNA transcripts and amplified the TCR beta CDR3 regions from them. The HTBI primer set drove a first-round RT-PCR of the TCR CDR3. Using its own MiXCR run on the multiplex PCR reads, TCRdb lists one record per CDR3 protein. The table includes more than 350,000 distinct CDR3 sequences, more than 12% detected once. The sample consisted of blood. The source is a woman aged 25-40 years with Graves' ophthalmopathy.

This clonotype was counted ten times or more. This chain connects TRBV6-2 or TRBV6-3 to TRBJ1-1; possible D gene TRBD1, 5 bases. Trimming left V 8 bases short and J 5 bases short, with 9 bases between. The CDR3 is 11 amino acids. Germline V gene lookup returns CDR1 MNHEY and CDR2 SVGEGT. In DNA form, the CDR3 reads TGTGCCAGCCACAAGGGGACTGAAGCTTTCTTT. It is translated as CASHKGTEAFF.

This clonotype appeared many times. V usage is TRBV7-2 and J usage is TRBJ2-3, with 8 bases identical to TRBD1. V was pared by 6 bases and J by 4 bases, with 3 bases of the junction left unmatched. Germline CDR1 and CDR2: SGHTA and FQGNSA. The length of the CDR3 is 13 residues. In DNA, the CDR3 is TGTGCCAGCAGGCAGGGGGCTTCAGATACGCAGTATTTT. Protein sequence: CASRQGASDTQYF.

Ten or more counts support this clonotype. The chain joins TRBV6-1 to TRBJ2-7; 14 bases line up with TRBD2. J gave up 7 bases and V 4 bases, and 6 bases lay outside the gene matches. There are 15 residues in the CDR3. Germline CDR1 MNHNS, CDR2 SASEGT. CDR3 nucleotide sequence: TGTGCCAGCAGTGGACTAGCGGGGGGGCCGCGGGAGCAGTACTTC. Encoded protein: CASSGLAGGPREQYF.

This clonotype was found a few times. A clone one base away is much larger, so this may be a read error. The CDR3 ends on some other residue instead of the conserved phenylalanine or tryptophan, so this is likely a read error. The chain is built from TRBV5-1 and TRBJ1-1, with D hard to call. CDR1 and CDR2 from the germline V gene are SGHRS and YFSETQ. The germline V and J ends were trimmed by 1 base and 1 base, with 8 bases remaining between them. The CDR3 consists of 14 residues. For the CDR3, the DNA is TGCGCCAGCAGCTTGTCCCAAGGGAACACTGAAGCTTTCCTT. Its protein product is CASSLSQGNTEAFL.

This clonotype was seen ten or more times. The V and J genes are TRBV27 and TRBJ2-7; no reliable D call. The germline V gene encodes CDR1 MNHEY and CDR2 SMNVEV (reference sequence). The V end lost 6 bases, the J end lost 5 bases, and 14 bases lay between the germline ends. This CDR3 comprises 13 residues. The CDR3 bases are TGTGCCAGCAGATCAATTAGGGTCGACGAGCAGTACTTC. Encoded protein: CASRSIRVDEQYF.

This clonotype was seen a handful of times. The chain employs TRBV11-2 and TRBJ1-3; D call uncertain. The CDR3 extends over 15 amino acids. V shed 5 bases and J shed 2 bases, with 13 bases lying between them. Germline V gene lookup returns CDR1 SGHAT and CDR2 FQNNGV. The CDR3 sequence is CASSRDTGPGNTIYF. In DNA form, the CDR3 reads TGTGCCAGCAGCCGAGACACCGGCCCTGGAAACACCATATATTTT. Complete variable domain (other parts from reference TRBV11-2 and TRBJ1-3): EAGVAQSPRYKIIEKRQSVAFWCNPISGHATLYWYQQILGQGPKLLIQFQNNGVVDDSQLPKDRFSAERLKGVDSTLKIQPAKLEDSAVYLCASSRDTGPGNTIYFGEGSWLTVV.

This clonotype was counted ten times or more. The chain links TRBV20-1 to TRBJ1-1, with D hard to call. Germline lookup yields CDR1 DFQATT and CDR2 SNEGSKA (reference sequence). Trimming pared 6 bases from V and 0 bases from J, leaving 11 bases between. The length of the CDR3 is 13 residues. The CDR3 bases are TGCAGTGCCCCTGACGCCATGAACACTGAAGCTTTCTTT. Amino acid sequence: CSAPDAMNTEAFF.

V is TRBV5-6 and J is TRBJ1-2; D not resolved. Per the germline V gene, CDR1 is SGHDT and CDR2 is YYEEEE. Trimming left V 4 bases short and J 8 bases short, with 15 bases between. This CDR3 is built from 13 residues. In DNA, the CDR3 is TGTGCCAGCAGCCCTCAACAGAGTTCGGGCTACACCTTC. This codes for CASSPQQSSGYTF.

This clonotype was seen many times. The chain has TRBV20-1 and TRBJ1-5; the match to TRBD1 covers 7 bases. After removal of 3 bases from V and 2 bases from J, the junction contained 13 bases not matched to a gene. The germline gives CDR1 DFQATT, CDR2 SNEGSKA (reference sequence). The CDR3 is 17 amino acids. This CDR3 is CSASGPPRQGGNQPQHF. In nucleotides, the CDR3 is TGCAGTGCTAGCGGGCCTCCTCGACAGGGCGGCAATCAGCCCCAGCATTTT.

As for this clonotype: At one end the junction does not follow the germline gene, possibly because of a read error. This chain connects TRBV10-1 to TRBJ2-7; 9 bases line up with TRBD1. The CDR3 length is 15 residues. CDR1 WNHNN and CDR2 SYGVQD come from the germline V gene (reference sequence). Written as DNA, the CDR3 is TGCGCCAGCTACCCCGGACAGGGGACTTTCTACGAGCAGAACTTC. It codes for CASYPGQGTFYEQNF.

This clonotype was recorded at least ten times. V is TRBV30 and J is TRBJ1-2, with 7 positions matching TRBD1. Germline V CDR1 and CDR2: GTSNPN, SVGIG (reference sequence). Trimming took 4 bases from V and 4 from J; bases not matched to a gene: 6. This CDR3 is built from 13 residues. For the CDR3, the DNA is TGTGCCTGGACCGGACAGGCCTTCTATGGCTACACCTTC. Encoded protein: CAWTGQAFYGYTF.

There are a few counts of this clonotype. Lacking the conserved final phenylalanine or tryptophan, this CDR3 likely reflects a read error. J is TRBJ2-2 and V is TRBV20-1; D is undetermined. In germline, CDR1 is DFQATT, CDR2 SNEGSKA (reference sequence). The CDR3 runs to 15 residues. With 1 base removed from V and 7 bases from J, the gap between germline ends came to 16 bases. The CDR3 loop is CSARVRSAWVGELFL. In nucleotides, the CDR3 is TGCAGTGCTAGAGTTCGCTCTGCGTGGGTCGGGGAGCTGTTTCTT.

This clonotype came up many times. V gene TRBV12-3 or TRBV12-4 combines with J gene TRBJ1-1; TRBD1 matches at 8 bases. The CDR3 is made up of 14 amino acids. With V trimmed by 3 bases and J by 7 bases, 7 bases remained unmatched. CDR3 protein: CASSLGLRGREAFF. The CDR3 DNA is TGTGCCAGCAGTTTGGGACTCAGGGGGCGTGAAGCTTTCTTT.

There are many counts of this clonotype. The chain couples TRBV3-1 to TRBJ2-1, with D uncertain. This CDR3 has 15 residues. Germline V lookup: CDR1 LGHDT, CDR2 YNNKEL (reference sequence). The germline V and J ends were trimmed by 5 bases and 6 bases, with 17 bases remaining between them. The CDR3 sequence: CASSSNRGATNEQFF. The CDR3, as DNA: TGTGCCAGCAGCTCCAACCGCGGCGCGACCAATGAGCAGTTCTTC.

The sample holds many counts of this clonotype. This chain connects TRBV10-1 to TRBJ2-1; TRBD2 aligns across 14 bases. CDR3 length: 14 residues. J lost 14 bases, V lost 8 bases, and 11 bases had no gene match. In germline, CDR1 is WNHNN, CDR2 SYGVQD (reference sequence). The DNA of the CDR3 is TGCGCCAGCTCACCGGGACTAGCGGGGGCGGGGAAGTTCTTC. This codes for CASSPGLAGAGKFF.

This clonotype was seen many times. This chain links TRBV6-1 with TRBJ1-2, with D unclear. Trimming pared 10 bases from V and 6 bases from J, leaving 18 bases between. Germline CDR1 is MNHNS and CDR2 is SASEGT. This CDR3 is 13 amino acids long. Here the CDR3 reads CAMSGREIDGYTF. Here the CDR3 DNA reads TGTGCCATGAGCGGGAGGGAAATTGATGGCTACACCTTC.

The CDR3 sequence is CSAPDRGGEKLFF. CDR3 DNA sequence: TGCAGTGCCCCGGACAGGGGAGGGGAAAAACTGTTTTTT. This chain links TRBV20-1 with TRBJ1-4; 9 bases match TRBD1. This CDR3 is 13 amino acids long. CDR1 DFQATT and CDR2 SNEGSKA come from the germline V gene (reference sequence). V lost 6 bases to trimming and J lost 8 bases; unmatched junction nucleotides: 7.

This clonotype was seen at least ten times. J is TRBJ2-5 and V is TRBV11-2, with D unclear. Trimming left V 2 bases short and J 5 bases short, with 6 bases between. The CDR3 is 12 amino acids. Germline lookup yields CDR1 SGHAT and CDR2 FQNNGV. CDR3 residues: CASSLSGETQYF. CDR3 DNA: TGTGCCAGCAGCTTATCGGGCGAGACCCAGTACTTC.

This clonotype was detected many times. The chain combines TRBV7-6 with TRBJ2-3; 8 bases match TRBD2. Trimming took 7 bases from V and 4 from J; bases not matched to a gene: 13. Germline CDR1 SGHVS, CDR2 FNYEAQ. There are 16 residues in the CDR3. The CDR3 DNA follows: TGTGCCAGCACATCCCTCGGGGGGGTAGTATCAGATACGCAGTATTTT. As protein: CASTSLGGVVSDTQYF. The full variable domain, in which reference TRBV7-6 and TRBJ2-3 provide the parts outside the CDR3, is GAGVSQSPRYKVTKRGQDVALRCDPISGHVSLYWYRQALGQGPEFLTYFNYEAQQDKSGLPNDRFSAERPEGSISTLTIQRTEQRDSAMYRCASTSLGGVVSDTQYFGPGTRLTVL.

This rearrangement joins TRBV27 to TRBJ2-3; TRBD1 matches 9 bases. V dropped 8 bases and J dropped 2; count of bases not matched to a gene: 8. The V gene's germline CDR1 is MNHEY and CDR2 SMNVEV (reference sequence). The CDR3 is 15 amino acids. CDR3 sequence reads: CASGQQGAPTDTQYF. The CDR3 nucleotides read TGTGCCAGCGGTCAACAGGGGGCACCCACAGATACGCAGTATTTT.

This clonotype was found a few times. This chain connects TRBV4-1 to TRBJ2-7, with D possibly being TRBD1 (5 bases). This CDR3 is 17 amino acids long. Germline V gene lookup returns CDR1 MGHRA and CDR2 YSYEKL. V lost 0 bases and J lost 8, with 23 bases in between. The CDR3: CASSQDYLGPPRVQQYF. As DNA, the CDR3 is TGCGCCAGCAGCCAAGATTACTTGGGGCCGCCCCGCGTTCAGCAGTACTTC.

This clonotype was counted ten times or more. CDR3 DNA: TGCGCCAGCAGCCAAGTACCCGACTGGGCCTACGAGCAGTACTTC. This codes for CASSQVPDWAYEQYF. The V and J genes are TRBV4-1 and TRBJ2-7; D ambiguous. V was clipped by 1 base and J by 2 bases, with 12 bases between them. The CDR3 loop spans 15 amino acids. Germline CDR1 reads MGHRA; CDR2 reads YSYEKL.

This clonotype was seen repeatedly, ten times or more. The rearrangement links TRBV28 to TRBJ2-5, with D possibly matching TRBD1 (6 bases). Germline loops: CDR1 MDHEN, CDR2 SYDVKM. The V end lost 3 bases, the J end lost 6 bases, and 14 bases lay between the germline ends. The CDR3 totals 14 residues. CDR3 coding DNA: TGTGCCAGCAGTTTTCCAGGGGAGCTAAAGACCCAGTACTTC. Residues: CASSFPGELKTQYF.

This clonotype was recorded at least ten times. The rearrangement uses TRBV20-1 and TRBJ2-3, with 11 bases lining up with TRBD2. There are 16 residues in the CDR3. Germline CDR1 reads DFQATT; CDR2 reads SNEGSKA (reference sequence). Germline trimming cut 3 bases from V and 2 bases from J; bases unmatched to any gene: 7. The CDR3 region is CSARALAGGNTDTQYF. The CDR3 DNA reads TGCAGTGCTAGGGCCCTAGCGGGGGGTAACACAGATACGCAGTATTTT.

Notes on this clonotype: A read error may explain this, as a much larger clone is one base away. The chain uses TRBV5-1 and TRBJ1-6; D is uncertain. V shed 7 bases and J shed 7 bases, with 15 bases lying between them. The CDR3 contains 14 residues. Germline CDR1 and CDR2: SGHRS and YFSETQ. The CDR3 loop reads CASSFGERNSPLHF. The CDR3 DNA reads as TGCGCCAGCTCCTTCGGGGAGCGAAATTCACCCCTCCACTTT.

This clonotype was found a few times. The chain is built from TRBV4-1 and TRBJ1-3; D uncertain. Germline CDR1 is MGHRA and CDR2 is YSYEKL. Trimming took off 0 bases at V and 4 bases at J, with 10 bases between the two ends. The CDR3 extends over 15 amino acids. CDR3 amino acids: CASSQDLSMGNTIYF. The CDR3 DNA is TGCGCCAGCAGCCAAGATCTGTCGATGGGAAACACCATATATTTT.

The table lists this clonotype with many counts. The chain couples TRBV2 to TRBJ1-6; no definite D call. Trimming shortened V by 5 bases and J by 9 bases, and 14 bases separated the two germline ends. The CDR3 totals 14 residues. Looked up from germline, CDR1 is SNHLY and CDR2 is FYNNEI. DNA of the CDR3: TGTGCCAGCAGTTCCGGGAGAAAGAGTTCACCCCTCCACTTT. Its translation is CASSSGRKSSPLHF.

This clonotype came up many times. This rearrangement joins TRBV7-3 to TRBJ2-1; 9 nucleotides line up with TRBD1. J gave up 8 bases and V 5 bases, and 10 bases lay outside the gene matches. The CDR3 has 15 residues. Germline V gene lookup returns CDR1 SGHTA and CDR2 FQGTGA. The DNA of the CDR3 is TGTGCCAGCAGCCCATGGAACAGGGGGCTGCATGAGCAGTTCTTC. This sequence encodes CASSPWNRGLHEQFF.

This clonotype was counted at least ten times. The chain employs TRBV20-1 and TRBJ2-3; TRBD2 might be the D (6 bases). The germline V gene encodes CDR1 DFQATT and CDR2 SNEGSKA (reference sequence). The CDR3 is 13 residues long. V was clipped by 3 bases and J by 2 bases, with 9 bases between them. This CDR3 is CSASGGSTDTQYF. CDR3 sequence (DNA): TGCAGTGCTAGTGGAGGGTCCACAGATACGCAGTATTTT.

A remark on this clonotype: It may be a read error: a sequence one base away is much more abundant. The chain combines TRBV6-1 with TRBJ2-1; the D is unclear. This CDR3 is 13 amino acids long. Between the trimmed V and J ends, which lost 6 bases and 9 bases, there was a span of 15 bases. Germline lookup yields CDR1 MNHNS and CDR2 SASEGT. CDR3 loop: CASRTDPTGEQFF. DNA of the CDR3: TGTGCCAGCAGAACGGACCCGACGGGTGAGCAGTTCTTC.

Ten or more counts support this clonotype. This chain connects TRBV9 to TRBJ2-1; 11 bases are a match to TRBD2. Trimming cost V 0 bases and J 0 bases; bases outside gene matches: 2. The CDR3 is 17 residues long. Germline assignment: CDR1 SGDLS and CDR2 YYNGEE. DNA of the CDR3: TGTGCCAGCAGCGTAGCTAGCGGGGGGAGCTCCTACAATGAGCAGTTCTTC. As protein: CASSVASGGSSYNEQFF.

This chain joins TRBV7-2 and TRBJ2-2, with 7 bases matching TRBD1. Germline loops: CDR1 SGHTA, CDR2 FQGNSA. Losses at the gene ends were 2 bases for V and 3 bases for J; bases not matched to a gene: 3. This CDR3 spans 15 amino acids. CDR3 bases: TGTGCCAGCAGCTTACTTCAGGGGGACACCGGGGAGCTGTTTTTT. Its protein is CASSLLQGDTGELFF. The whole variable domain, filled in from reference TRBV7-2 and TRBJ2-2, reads GAGVSQSPSNKVTEKGKDVELRCDPISGHTALYWYRQSLGQGLEFLIYFQGNSAPDKSGLPSDRFSAERTGGSVSTLTIQRTQQEDSAVYLCASSLLQGDTGELFFGEGSRLTVL.